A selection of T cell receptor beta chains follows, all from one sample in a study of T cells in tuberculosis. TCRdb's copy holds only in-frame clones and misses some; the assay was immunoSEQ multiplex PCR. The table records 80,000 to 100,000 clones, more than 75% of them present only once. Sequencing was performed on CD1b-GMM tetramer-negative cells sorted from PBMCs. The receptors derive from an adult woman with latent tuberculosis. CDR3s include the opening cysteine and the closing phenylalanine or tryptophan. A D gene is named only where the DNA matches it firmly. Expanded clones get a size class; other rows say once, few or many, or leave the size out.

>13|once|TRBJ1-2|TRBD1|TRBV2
TGTGCCAGCAGGACAGGGCCTCCTTATGGCTACACCTTC
CASRTGPPYGYTF
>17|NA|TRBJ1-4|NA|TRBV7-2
TGTGCCAGCAGCCCTCAGGGACAAGAGCGGCTTGGTGAAAAACTGTTTTTT
CASSPQGQERLGEKLFF
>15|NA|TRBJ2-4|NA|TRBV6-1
TGTGCCAGCACACTCAGGGGAATTGGGAGCAACATTCAGTACTTC
CASTLRGIGSNIQYF
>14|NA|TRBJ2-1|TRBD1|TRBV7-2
TGTGCCAGCAGCTTCTCCGGGACAGCGAAAAGGCGGTTCTTC
CASSFSGTAKRRFF
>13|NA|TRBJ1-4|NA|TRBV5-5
TGTGCCAGCGGACAGACAAACAATGAAAAACTGTTTTTT
CASGQTNNEKLFF
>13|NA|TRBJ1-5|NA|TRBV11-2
TGTGCCAGCAGCCGGACCGCCCTGGGAGCCCAGCATTTT
CASSRTALGAQHF
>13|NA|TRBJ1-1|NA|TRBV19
TGTGCCAGTAGTATAGGAGATAACACTGAAGCTTTCTTT
CASSIGDNTEAFF
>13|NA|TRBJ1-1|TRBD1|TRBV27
TGTGCCAGCATGAGACAGGGGGCCGTTGGGGCTTTCTTT
CASMRQGAVGAFF
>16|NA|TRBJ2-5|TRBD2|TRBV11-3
TGTGCCAGCAGCTCGTTAGGCGGGGGGAACGAAGAGACCCAGTACTTC
CASSSLGGGNEETQYF
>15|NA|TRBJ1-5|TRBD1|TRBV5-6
TGTGCCAGCAGCTTCAGGGGGCTTAGCAATCAGCCCCAGCATTTT
CASSFRGLSNQPQHF
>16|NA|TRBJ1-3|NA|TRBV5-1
TGCGCCAGCAGCCCCTTCGGACAGAGCTCTGGAAACACCATATATTTT
CASSPFGQSSGNTIYF
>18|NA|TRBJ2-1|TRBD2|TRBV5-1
TGCGCCAGCAGCTTGGATGGCGGGGGGGCTAGGTCCTACAATGAGCAGTTCTTC
CASSLDGGGARSYNEQFF
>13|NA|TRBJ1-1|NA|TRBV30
TGTGCCTGGAGTGCCGGAAGAGGAACTGAAGCTTTCTTT
CAWSAGRGTEAFF
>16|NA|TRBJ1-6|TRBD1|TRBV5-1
TGCGCCAGCAGCTGGGGGGACAGCCACTATAATTCACCCCTCCACTTT
CASSWGDSHYNSPLHF
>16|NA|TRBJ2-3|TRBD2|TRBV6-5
TGTGCCAGCAGTTCCGAGCGGGGGTTTAGCACAGATACGCAGTATTTT
CASSSERGFSTDTQYF
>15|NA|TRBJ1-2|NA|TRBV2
TGTGCCAGCAGGGGAGACAGGAGCCTCAACTATGGCTACACCTTC
CASRGDRSLNYGYTF
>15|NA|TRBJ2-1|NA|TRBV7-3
TGTGCCAGCAGCTTAGAGCGGAGCTCCTACAATGAGCAGTTCTTC
CASSLERSSYNEQFF
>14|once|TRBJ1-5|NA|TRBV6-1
TGTGCCAGCGCCAGCGCTACAGGGATTAAGCCCCAGCATTTT
CASASATGIKPQHF
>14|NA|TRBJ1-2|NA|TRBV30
TGTGCCTGGAGTGTATCTCCCGGGGACTATGGCTACACCTTC
CAWSVSPGDYGYTF
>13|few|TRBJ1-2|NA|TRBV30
TGTGCCTGGAGTGTCCGGGGGTACTATGGCTACACCTTC
CAWSVRGYYGYTF
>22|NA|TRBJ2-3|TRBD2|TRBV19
TGTGCCAGTATCTCCCGCCCCGGAACTTCTAGCGGGGGGACTCTAAACACAGATACGCAGTATTTT
CASISRPGTSSGGTLNTDTQYF
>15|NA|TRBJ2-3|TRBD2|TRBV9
TGTGCCAGCAGCTTTAGCGGGGGGGCGGCAGATACGCAGTATTTT
CASSFSGGAADTQYF
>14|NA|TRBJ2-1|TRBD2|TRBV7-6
TGTGCCAGCAGCTTAGCACTAGCGGGGAGTGAGCAGTTCTTC
CASSLALAGSEQFF
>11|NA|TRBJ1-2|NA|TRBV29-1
TGCAGCGTTGGGGAGGGCCAGCGCTACACCTTC
CSVGEGQRYTF
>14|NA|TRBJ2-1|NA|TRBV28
TGTGCCAGCTACGCGGGGGCGCTTATGGATGAGCAGTTCTTC
CASYAGALMDEQFF
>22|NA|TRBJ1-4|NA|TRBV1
TGCACCAGCAGCCAACCTAATACAACCCCTGAGGCGAGGAAGGGGGTGAATGAAAAACTGTTTTTT
CTSSQPNTTPEARKGVNEKLFF
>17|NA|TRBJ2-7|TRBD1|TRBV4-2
TGTGCCAGCAGCCAAGATCTTTTGGGACAGGTAATCTCCGAGCAGTACTTC
CASSQDLLGQVISEQYF
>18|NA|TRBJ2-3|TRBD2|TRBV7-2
TGTGCCAGCAGCCCCGGACTAGCGGGGGGGCGGGGCACAGATACGCAGTATTTT
CASSPGLAGGRGTDTQYF
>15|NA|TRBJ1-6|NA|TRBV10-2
TGCGCCAGCAGTGAGACAAGGACACTCCTTTCACCCCTCCACTTT
CASSETRTLLSPLHF
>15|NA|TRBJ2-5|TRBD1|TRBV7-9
TGTGCCAGCAGCCCTACAGGGGCCGGTGGAGAGACCCAGTACTTC
CASSPTGAGGETQYF
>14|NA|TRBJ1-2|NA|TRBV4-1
TGCGCCAGCAGCCAAGATCCTAGTGGCTATGGCTACACCTTC
CASSQDPSGYGYTF
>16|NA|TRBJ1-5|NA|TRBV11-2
TGTGCCAGCAGCTTACCCACCAGGGGTAGCAATCAGCCCCAGCATTTT
CASSLPTRGSNQPQHF
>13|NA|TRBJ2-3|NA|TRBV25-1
TGTGCCAGCAGATTACGCTCGGTGGATACGCAGTATTTT
CASRLRSVDTQYF
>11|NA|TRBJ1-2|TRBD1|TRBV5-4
TGTGCCAGCAAAGAAGGGGGCGGCTACACCTTC
CASKEGGGYTF
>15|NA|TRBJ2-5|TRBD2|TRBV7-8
TGTGCCAGCAGCTCAGGGACTAGCGGGGGGTGGACCCAGTACTTC
CASSSGTSGGWTQYF
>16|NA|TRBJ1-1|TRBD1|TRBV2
TGTGCCAGCAGAACACAGGGGGTAAGAGTCGAGTCCCAAGCTTTCTTT
CASRTQGVRVESQAFF
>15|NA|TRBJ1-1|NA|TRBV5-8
TGTGCCAGCAGCCTCCGAGTTCGACTGAGGACTGAAGCTTTCTTT
CASSLRVRLRTEAFF
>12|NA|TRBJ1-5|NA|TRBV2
TGTGCCAGCAGTGAAGCGTCCGGGCCCCAGCATTTT
CASSEASGPQHF
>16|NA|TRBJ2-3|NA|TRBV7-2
TGTGCCAGCAGCTTAGCCCCGGCGGTTAGCACAGATACGCAGTATTTT
CASSLAPAVSTDTQYF
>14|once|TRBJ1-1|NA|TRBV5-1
TGCGCCAGCAGCTCGTATACGGGTAACACTGAAGCTTTCTTT
CASSSYTGNTEAFF
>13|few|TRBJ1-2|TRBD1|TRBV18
TGTGCCAGCTCACCTAAGACAGGGAGTGGCTACACCTTC
CASSPKTGSGYTF
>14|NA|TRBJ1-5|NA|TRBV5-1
TGCGCCAGCAGCTTGGGCAGGGAAGGAGAGCCCCAGCATTTT
CASSLGREGEPQHF
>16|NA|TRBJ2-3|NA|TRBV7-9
TGTGCCAGCAGCTTAGTGGCACAGGGTTATACAGATACGCAGTATTTT
CASSLVAQGYTDTQYF
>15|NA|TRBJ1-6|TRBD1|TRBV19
TGTGCCAGTGTCCGGGACAGCTCCTATAATTCACCCCTCCACTTT
CASVRDSSYNSPLHF
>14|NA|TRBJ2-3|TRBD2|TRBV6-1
TGTGCCAGCAGAGAGCGGGGGAGCACAGATACGCAGTATTTT
CASRERGSTDTQYF
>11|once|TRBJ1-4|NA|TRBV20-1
TGCAGTACTTTGACAGATCTGGAACTGTTTTTT
CSTLTDLELFF
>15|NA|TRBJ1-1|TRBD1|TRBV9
TGTGCCAGCAGCGTAGCAGGGGGCGCGGACACTGAAGCTTTCTTT
CASSVAGGADTEAFF
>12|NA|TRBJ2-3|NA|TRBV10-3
TGTGCCATCAGCCCCCTACTTGATACGCAGTATTTT
CAISPLLDTQYF
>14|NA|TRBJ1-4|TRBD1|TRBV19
TGTGCCAGTAGTCCCGGACAGGGAGGAGAAAAACTGTTTTTT
CASSPGQGGEKLFF
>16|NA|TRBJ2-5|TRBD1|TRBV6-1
TGTGCCAGCATTGAACCCCCGGGAAGGGGGCGAGAGACCCAGTACTTC
CASIEPPGRGRETQYF
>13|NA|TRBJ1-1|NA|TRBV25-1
TGTGCCAGCAGTGCCTCAGTGAACACTGAAGCTTTCTTT
CASSASVNTEAFF
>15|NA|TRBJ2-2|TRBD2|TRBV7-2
TGTGCCAGCAGCTTACAGCGGGGGGGCACCGGGGAGCTGTTTTTT
CASSLQRGGTGELFF
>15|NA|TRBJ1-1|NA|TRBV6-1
TGTGCCAGCAGTGAGGCACAGGGTGGGAATCCTGAAGCTTTCTTT
CASSEAQGGNPEAFF
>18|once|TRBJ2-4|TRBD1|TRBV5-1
TGCGCCAGCAGCTCCAAAACCTCACAGGGGATAGCCAAAAACATTCAGTACTTC
CASSSKTSQGIAKNIQYF
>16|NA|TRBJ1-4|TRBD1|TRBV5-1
TGCGCCAGCAGCCCGGGGACAGGGCGGGGTAATGAAAAACTGTTTTTT
CASSPGTGRGNEKLFF